This entry lists 8 T cell receptor beta chains sequenced from one sample in a study of CD8+ T cells in alopecia areata. Sequencing relied on a cDNA template that was reverse transcribed from extracted RNA. Some clones are missing from TCRdb's copy, which holds only in-frame ones; the method was immunoSEQ multiplex PCR. This table has 150,000 to 200,000 clones, roughly 65% appearing once. The sample's treatment: oral pan-JAK inhibitor, 5-10 mg twice daily. The sequencing used CD4+ T cells sorted from blood, collected at week 4, from a patient treated with tofacitinib. All receptors derive from a human donor with alopecia areata.

This clone was counted a single time. This chain joins TRBV12-5 and TRBJ1-1, with 7 bases aligning to TRBD1. Looked up from germline, CDR1 is LGHNT and CDR2 is FRNRAP. The CDR3 is made up of 18 amino acids. The V and J ends lost 2 bases and 4 bases, in that order; junction bases with no gene match: 16. The CDR3 protein is CASGLLGGFSAGGTEAFF. The CDR3 bases are TGTGCTAGTGGTTTGCTAGGAGGATTTTCGGCAGGGGGCACTGAAGCTTTCTTT.

The rearrangement links TRBV30 to TRBJ2-1; 10 bases are shared with TRBD1. Germline assignment: CDR1 GTSNPN and CDR2 SVGIG (reference sequence). Losses at the gene ends were 8 bases for V and 3 bases for J; bases not matched to a gene: 7. This CDR3 spans 14 amino acids. Written as DNA, the CDR3 is TGTGCCCGAAGGGACAGGGGAGACTACAATGAGCAGTTCTTC. It yields the protein CARRDRGDYNEQFF.

J is TRBJ2-3 and V is TRBV14; D not certain. The germline V gene has CDR1 SGHDN and CDR2 FVKESK. The V and J ends lost 0 bases and 0 bases respectively, with 7 bases between them. The CDR3 sequence is 15 residues long. In DNA, the CDR3 is TGTGCCAGCAGCCAAGAATGGGCCAGCACAGATACGCAGTATTTT. Translating it yields CASSQEWASTDTQYF. Drawing the rest from reference TRBV14 and TRBJ2-3, the complete variable domain is EAGVTQFPSHSVIEKGQTVTLRCDPISGHDNLYWYRRVMGKEIKFLLHFVKESKQDESGMPNNRFLAERTGGTYSTLKVQPAELEDSGVYFCASSQEWASTDTQYFGPGTRLTVL.

V and J are TRBV30 and TRBJ1-2, with a possible D match to TRBD1 (5 bases). The CDR3 sequence is 13 residues long. CDR1 is GTSNPN, CDR2 SVGIG, per germline (reference sequence). V lost 4 bases and J 7 bases, leaving 16 bases between the germline ends. The CDR3, as DNA: TGTGCCTGGAATAAGGGGTTCTTGCTTGGCTACACCTTC. This codes for CAWNKGFLLGYTF. Filled out from reference TRBV30 and TRBJ1-2, the complete variable domain reads SQTIHQWPATLVQPVGSPLSLECTVEGTSNPNLYWYRQAAGRGLQLLFYSVGIGQISSEVPQNLSASRPQDRQFILSSKKLLLSDSGFYLCAWNKGFLLGYTFGSGTRLTVV.

The chain carries TRBV29-1 and TRBJ2-4, with a possible D match to TRBD1 (5 bases). The CDR3 spans 13 residues. The V gene's germline CDR1 is SQVTM and CDR2 ANQGSEA. With 5 bases removed from V and 0 bases from J, the gap between germline ends came to 8 bases. The chain's CDR3 is CSVPGRAKNIQYF. CDR3 in DNA: TGCAGCGTTCCAGGGCGAGCCAAAAACATTCAGTACTTC.

The chain uses TRBV29-1 and TRBJ1-2, with a possible D match to TRBD1 (5 bases). V was shortened by 6 bases and J by 1 base, with 15 bases between the two germline ends. Germline assignment: CDR1 SQVTM and CDR2 ANQGSEA. The CDR3 length is 14 residues. As DNA, the CDR3 is TGCAGCGTCCCCGACCGACAGAATAACTATGGCTACACCTTC. Residues: CSVPDRQNNYGYTF.

This chain joins TRBV30 and TRBJ1-6, with D unresolved. The CDR3 loop spans 15 amino acids. The V gene's germline CDR1 is GTSNPN and CDR2 SVGIG (reference sequence). V was cut by 0 bases and J by 6 bases, with 12 bases left in between. The CDR3 region is CAWSVIGTGNSPLHF. CDR3 nucleotides: TGTGCCTGGAGTGTCATTGGCACTGGTAATTCACCCCTCCACTTT.

This chain links TRBV7-2 with TRBJ2-5; D is perhaps TRBD2 (6 bases). The CDR3 contains 16 residues. V gave up 1 base and J gave up 0 bases, with 12 bases separating them. Germline-derived CDR1 and CDR2 are SGHTA and FQGNSA. The CDR3 here is CASSLDGGGYQETQYF. The CDR3 DNA reads TGTGCCAGCAGCTTAGATGGTGGGGGGTACCAAGAGACCCAGTACTTC. Full variable domain (outside the CDR3, taken from reference TRBV7-2 and TRBJ2-5): GAGVSQSPSNKVTEKGKDVELRCDPISGHTALYWYRQSLGQGLEFLIYFQGNSAPDKSGLPSDRFSAERTGGSVSTLTIQRTQQEDSAVYLCASSLDGGGYQETQYFGPGTRLLVL.